Here is one T cell receptor (beta chain) with its context. Profiling relied on immunoSEQ multiplex PCR, and the TCRdb table lists in-frame clones only, not all of them. The table includes tens of thousands of clones, around 92% detected once. The germline gives CDR1 SGHNT, CDR2 YYREEE (reference sequence). The trim removed 4 bases at V and 2 bases at J, leaving 2 bases unmatched. The CDR3 runs 16 residues. This entry is derived from a study of OX40 agonist ivuxolimab in advanced cancers. Study background: Partial responses, seen in three patients, involved one hepatocellular carcinoma and two cutaneous melanomas.

Sample: CD4+ or CD8+ T cells sorted from blood, taken in a trial of the OX40 agonist ivuxolimab. This TCR derives from an adult with an advanced solid tumor such as melanoma, head and neck, liver or kidney cancer. The gene calls are TRBV5-4 and TRBJ2-1; 14 nucleotides align to TRBD2. CDR3 sequence (DNA): TGTGCCAGCAGCACGGGACTAGCGGGAGCCTACAATGAGCAGTTCTTC. Amino acid sequence: CASSTGLAGAYNEQFF.